The 3 T cell receptor beta chains in this list originate from one sample, sequenced in a study of vaccination effects on CD4 cells after COVID-19. Before sequencing took place, the ViraFEST assay used viral peptide pools to expand antigen-specific CD4+ T cells. Once cultured for more than nine days, the cells underwent separation to obtain CD4+ T cells. The person acquired a PCR-confirmed SARS-CoV-2 infection between March and December 2020. Their target antigens are unknown. The method was immunoSEQ multiplex PCR; TCRdb's version includes in-frame clones alone and lacks a portion of them. The data hold fewer than 90,000 clones, with roughly two thirds observed a single time. The sample consisted of CD4+ T cells from PBMCs cultured with HIV peptides, taken before COVID-19 vaccination. The sample's subset: HIV-1 Nef peptide pool negative control/reference culture. Every receptor here comes from a human donor who had a prior SARS-CoV-2 infection.

This clone was observed a few times. In nucleotides, the CDR3 is TGTGCCTGGAGTGGCACAGGGGGCGCGGCCTCCTATAATTCACCCCTCCACTTT. As protein: CAWSGTGGAASYNSPLHF. The chain is built from TRBV30 and TRBJ1-6, with 9 bases identical to TRBD1. CDR3 length: 18 residues. From germline, CDR1 is GTSNPN and CDR2 SVGIG (reference sequence). J lost 0 bases, V lost 1 base, and 7 bases had no gene match.

The V call is TRBV4-3, the J call TRBJ2-5, with 9 bases fitting TRBD1. V dropped 5 bases and J dropped 3; count of bases not matched to a gene: 7. The CDR3 consists of 15 residues. Germline lookup yields CDR1 LGHNA and CDR2 YSLEER. CDR3 nucleotide sequence: TGCGCCAGCAGCAAATGGGACAGGGCTGAAGAGACCCAGTACTTC. Residues: CASSKWDRAEETQYF.

CDR3 sequence (DNA): TGTGCCAGTAGCCCAAGCCAGCAGGCGGCCTCCTACAATGAGCAGTTCTTC. This codes for CASSPSQQAASYNEQFF. The chain joins TRBV19 to TRBJ2-1; D is uncertain. CDR3 length equals 17 residues. V was trimmed by 6 bases and J by 0 bases, leaving 18 bases between them. Germline assignment: CDR1 LNHDA and CDR2 SQIVND (reference sequence).